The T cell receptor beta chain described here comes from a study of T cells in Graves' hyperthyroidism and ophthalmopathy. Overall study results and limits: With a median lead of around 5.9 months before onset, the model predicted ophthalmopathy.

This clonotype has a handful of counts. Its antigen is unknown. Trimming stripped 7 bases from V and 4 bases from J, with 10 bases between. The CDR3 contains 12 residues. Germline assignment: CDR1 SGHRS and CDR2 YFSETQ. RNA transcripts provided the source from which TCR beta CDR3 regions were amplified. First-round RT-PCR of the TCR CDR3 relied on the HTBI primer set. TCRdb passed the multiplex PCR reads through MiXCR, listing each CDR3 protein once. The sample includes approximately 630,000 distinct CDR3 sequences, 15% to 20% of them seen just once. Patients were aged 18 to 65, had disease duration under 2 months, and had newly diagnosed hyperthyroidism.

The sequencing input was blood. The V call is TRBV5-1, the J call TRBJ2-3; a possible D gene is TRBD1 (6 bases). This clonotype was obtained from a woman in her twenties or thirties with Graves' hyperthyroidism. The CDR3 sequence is CASAGEPDTQYF. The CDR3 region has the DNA TGCGCCAGCGCAGGGGAGCCAGATACGCAGTATTTT.